This T cell receptor (beta chain) was retrieved from a study of blood T cell repertoires in COVID-19. Whole-study context: The study drew acute and convalescent COVID-19 samples from the United States, Italy and Spain. Nucleic acid was either cDNA or gDNA, and it came from T cells, B-cell-depleted T cells, or PBMCs.

Original handling: The authors estimated nucleated cell counts from reference gene primer amplification. The repertoire was sequenced with immunoSEQ multiplex PCR; TCRdb's copy has only in-frame clones and lacks some. D and trimming were read from the DNA, whereas the V and J calls and clone size are those reported in that table. This sample has roughly 290,000 clones, with approximately 86% found just once. Seattle researchers signed up patients amid active infection and tracked them longitudinally. Specimen: peripheral blood. The receptor comes from a human donor with COVID-19, enrolled during active disease. The donor label of this sample is uncertain.

CDR3 in amino acids: CASNRGWAEAFF. DNA of the CDR3: TGTGCCAGCAACCGGGGATGGGCTGAAGCTTTCTTT. The rearrangement links TRBV7-9 to TRBJ1-1; no clear D. The CDR3 has 12 amino acids. Germline V CDR1 and CDR2: SEHNR, FQNEAQ (reference sequence). Deletions cut 7 bases from V and 6 bases from J, with 12 bases between.